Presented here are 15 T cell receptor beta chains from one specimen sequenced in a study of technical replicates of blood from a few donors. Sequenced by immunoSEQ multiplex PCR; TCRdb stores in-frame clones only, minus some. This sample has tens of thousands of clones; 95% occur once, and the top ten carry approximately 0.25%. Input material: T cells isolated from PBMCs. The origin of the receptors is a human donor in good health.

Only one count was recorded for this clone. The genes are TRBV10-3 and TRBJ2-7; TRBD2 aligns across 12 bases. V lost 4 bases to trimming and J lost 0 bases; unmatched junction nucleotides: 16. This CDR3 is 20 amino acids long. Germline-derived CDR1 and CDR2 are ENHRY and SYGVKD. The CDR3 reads CAISGDPRTSGVKSSYEQYF. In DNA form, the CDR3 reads TGTGCCATCAGTGGGGATCCAAGGACTAGCGGGGTCAAGAGCTCCTACGAGCAGTACTTC.

CDR3: CASSESASEQFF. CDR3 nucleotides: TGCGCCAGCAGTGAGTCAGCGAGTGAGCAGTTCTTC. The chain employs TRBV10-1 and TRBJ2-1, with D unclear. This CDR3 is built from 12 residues. V was clipped by 0 bases and J by 9 bases, with 6 bases between them. Looked up from germline, CDR1 is WNHNN and CDR2 is SYGVQD (reference sequence).

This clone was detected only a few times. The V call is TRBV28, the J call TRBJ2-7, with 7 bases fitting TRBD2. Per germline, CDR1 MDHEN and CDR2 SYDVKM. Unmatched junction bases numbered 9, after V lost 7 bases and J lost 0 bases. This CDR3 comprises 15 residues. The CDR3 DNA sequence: TGTGCCAGCACCGCGGCGGGCGGGAGCTCCTACGAGCAGTACTTC. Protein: CASTAAGGSSYEQYF.

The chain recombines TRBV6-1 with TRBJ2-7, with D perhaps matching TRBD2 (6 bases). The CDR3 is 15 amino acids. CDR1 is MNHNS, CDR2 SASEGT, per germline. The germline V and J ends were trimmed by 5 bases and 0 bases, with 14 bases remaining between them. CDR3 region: CASSPGGSLSYEQYF. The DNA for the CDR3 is TGTGCCAGCAGTCCTGGGGGGTCTCTCTCCTACGAGCAGTACTTC.

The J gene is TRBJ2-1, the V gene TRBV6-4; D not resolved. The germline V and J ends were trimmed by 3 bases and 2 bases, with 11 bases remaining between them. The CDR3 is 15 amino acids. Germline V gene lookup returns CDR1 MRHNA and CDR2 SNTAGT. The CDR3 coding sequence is TGTGCCAGCAGTGAGGTGGGTAGCACCTACAATGAGCAGTTCTTC. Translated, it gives CASSEVGSTYNEQFF.

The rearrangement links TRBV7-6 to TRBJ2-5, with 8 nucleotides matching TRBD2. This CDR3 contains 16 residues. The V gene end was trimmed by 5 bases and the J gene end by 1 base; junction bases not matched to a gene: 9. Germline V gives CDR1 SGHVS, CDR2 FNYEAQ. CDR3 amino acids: CASSPVRGVLQETQYF. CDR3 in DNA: TGTGCCAGCAGCCCCGTGCGGGGGGTACTCCAAGAGACCCAGTACTTC.

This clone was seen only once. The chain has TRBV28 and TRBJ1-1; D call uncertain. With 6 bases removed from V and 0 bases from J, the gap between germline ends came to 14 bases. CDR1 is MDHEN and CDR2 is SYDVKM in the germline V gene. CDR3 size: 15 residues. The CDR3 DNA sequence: TGTGCCAGCAGCCAAACCCAGGTACTGAACACTGAAGCTTTCTTT. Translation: CASSQTQVLNTEAFF.

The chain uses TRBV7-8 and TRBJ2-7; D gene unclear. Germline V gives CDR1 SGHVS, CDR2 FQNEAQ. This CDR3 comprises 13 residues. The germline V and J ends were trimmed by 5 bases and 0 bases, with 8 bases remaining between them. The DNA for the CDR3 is TGTGCCAGCAGCCAACGCAGCTCCTACGAGCAGTACTTC. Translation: CASSQRSSYEQYF. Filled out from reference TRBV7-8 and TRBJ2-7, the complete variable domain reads GAGVSQSPRYKVAKRGQDVALRCDPISGHVSLFWYQQALGQGPEFLTYFQNEAQLDKSGLPSDRFFAERPEGSVSTLKIQRTQQEDSAVYLCASSQRSSYEQYFGPGTRLTVT.

The CDR3 nucleotides are TGTGCCAGCAGCTCAGGGGGGTCCTACGAGCAGTACTTC. Residues: CASSSGGSYEQYF. V is TRBV7-9 and J is TRBJ2-7, with D possibly matching TRBD1 (7 bases). The CDR3 has 13 amino acids. Looked up from germline, CDR1 is SEHNR and CDR2 is FQNEAQ (reference sequence). V gave up 4 bases and J gave up 1 base, with 8 bases separating them.

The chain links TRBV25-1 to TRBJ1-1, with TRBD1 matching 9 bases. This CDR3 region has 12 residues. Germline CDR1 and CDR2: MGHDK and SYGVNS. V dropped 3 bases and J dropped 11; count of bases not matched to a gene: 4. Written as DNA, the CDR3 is TGTGCCAGCAGTGAGGACAGGGGTCCTGCTTTCTTT. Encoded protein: CASSEDRGPAFF.

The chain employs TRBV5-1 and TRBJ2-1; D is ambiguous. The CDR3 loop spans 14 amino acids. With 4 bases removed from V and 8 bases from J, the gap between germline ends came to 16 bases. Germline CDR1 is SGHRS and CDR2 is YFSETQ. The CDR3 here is CASSPRRPAHEQFF. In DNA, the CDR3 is TGCGCCAGCAGCCCTAGACGCCCGGCCCATGAGCAGTTCTTC.

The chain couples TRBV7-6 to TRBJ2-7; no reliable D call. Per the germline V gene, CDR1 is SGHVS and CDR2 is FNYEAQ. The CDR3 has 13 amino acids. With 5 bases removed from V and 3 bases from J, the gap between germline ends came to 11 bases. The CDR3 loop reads CASSATGFYEQYF. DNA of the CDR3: TGTGCCAGCAGCGCCACCGGGTTCTACGAGCAGTACTTC.

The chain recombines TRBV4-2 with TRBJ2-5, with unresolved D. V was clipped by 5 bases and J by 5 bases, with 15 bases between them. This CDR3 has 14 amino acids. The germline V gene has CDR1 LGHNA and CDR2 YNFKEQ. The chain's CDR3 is CASSMRTDRETQYF. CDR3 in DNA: TGTGCCAGCAGCATGAGAACCGATCGGGAGACCCAGTACTTC.

The CDR3, as DNA: TGTGCCAGCAGCTTGGATACGGTAGATACGCAGTATTTT. It encodes CASSLDTVDTQYF. V gene TRBV5-6 combines with J gene TRBJ2-3; D gene uncertain. Germline V lookup: CDR1 SGHDT, CDR2 YYEEEE. Between the trimmed V and J ends, which lost 0 bases and 5 bases, there was a span of 7 bases. This CDR3 has 13 residues.

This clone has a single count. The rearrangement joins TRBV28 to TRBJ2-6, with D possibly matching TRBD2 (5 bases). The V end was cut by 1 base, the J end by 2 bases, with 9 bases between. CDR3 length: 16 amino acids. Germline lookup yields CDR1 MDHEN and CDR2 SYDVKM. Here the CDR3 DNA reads TGTGCCAGCAGTTTATACGAGAGGGCTGGGGCCAACGTCCTGACTTTC. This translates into CASSLYERAGANVLTF. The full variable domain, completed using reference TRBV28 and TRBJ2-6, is DVKVTQSSRYLVKRTGEKVFLECVQDMDHENMFWYRQDPGLGLRLIYFSYDVKMKEKGDIPEGYSVSREKKERFSLILESASTNQTSMYLCASSLYERAGANVLTFGAGSRLTVL.